The 4 T cell receptor beta chains in this list originate from one sample, sequenced in a study of cytomegalovirus exposure and HLA in healthy donors. The PCR made use of 60 Vbeta and 13 Jbeta primers. Repertoires were generated with immunoSEQ multiplex PCR, while TCRdb's copy carries only in-frame clones and drops some. The table for this sample gives 80,000 or so clones. Sequenced input: PBMCs. These receptor sequences come from a woman younger than 45 in good health and CMV-seronegative.

The CDR3 DNA reads as TGTGCCAGCAGCTTTCCACTAGCGGGGAATGAGCAGTTCTTC. Translation: CASSFPLAGNEQFF. The chain uses TRBV5-8 and TRBJ2-1; TRBD2 matches at 10 bases. After removal of 2 bases from V and 7 bases from J, the junction contained 3 bases not matched to a gene. The CDR3 length is 14 residues. Germline V gives CDR1 SGHTS, CDR2 YDEGEE.

The chain recombines TRBV19 with TRBJ1-1; D gene ambiguous. V was pared by 2 bases and J by 2 bases, with 9 bases between. The CDR3 contains 14 residues. The V gene's germline CDR1 is LNHDA and CDR2 SQIVND (reference sequence). The CDR3 is CASSITGGNTEAFF. DNA of the CDR3: TGTGCCAGTAGTATAACGGGAGGTAACACTGAAGCTTTCTTT.

This sequence joins TRBV27 and TRBJ1-1; 9 bases fit TRBD1. The germline V gene encodes CDR1 MNHEY and CDR2 SMNVEV (reference sequence). CDR3 length: 15 amino acids. Trimming at V came to 4 bases and at J to 1 base, leaving 4 bases not matched to a gene. CDR3 loop: CASSSGQGRNTEAFF. In DNA form, the CDR3 reads TGTGCCAGCAGTTCCGGACAGGGGAGGAACACTGAAGCTTTCTTT.

J is TRBJ2-1 and V is TRBV18, with D tentatively TRBD1 (5 bases). The germline CDR1 and CDR2 sequences are KGHSH and LQKENI. Trimming took 1 base from V and 4 from J, leaving 11 bases between them. CDR3 length: 15 residues. CDR3 region: CASSPRWTQYNEQFF. The CDR3 DNA reads as TGTGCCAGCTCACCACGCTGGACACAGTACAATGAGCAGTTCTTC.